The rows below give T cell receptor beta chains drawn from one sample of a study of shared clonotypes between healthy human individuals. TCRdb's table, derived via immunoSEQ multiplex PCR, lists solely in-frame clones and lacks some. The sample consists of over a million clones, around 95% of them appearing once. Sequenced input: naive CD4+ T cells sorted from blood. The source is a man younger than 40 in good health. CDR3s include the opening cysteine and the closing phenylalanine or tryptophan. The order of the fields is V gene, J gene, D gene, clone size, CDR3 protein, CDR3 DNA. D genes are given only for firm matches. Part of the rows lack a size; the others show once, few, many or a class for expanded clones.

v_call: TRBV30; j_call: TRBJ2-3; d_call: .; clone_size: .; cdr3_aa: CAWSLNLPGGELTDTQYF; cdr3_nt: TGTGCCTGGTCTCTAAACCTCCCTGGGGGTGAGTTAACAGATACGCAGTATTTT
v_call: TRBV6-5; j_call: TRBJ2-7; d_call: .; clone_size: .; cdr3_aa: CASKVSGYSYEQYF; cdr3_nt: TGTGCCAGCAAAGTAAGCGGGTACTCCTACGAGCAGTACTTC
v_call: TRBV6-5; j_call: TRBJ2-1; d_call: .; clone_size: .; cdr3_aa: CASSGRSPYNEQFF; cdr3_nt: TGTGCCAGCAGTGGCAGGAGCCCCTACAATGAGCAGTTCTTC
v_call: TRBV27; j_call: TRBJ2-2; d_call: .; clone_size: .; cdr3_aa: CASSLVPSTGELFF; cdr3_nt: TGTGCCAGCAGTCTAGTGCCCAGCACCGGGGAGCTGTTTTTT
v_call: TRBV27; j_call: TRBJ2-5; d_call: .; clone_size: .; cdr3_aa: CASSFGGQGQETQYF; cdr3_nt: TGTGCCAGCAGTTTCGGGGGGCAGGGCCAAGAGACCCAGTACTTC
v_call: TRBV18; j_call: TRBJ2-6; d_call: TRBD1; clone_size: .; cdr3_aa: CASSPPGTGSGANVLTF; cdr3_nt: TGTGCCAGCTCACCCCCGGGGACAGGGTCTGGGGCCAACGTCCTGACTTTC
v_call: TRBV11-2; j_call: TRBJ2-3; d_call: .; clone_size: .; cdr3_aa: CASSLSASSTDTQYF; cdr3_nt: TGTGCCAGCAGCTTATCAGCATCTAGCACAGATACGCAGTATTTT
v_call: TRBV6-1; j_call: TRBJ2-1; d_call: .; clone_size: once; cdr3_aa: CASVREPSYNEQFF; cdr3_nt: TGTGCCAGCGTCCGGGAGCCGTCCTACAATGAGCAGTTCTTC
v_call: TRBV28; j_call: TRBJ2-2; d_call: TRBD2; clone_size: .; cdr3_aa: CASRRGGDTGELFF; cdr3_nt: TGTGCCAGCAGACGCGGGGGGGACACCGGGGAGCTGTTTTTT
v_call: TRBV5-1; j_call: TRBJ1-5; d_call: .; clone_size: once; cdr3_aa: CASSPEGNQPQHF; cdr3_nt: TGCGCCAGCAGCCCAGAGGGCAATCAGCCCCAGCATTTT
v_call: TRBV15; j_call: TRBJ2-1; d_call: .; clone_size: .; cdr3_aa: CATSVQSDKGSKFF; cdr3_nt: TGTGCCACCAGCGTCCAAAGTGATAAGGGAAGTAAGTTCTTC
v_call: TRBV7-3; j_call: TRBJ2-2; d_call: TRBD2; clone_size: .; cdr3_aa: CASSLTREANTGELFF; cdr3_nt: TGTGCCAGCAGCTTAACGCGGGAGGCGAACACCGGGGAGCTGTTTTTT
v_call: TRBV18; j_call: TRBJ2-5; d_call: .; clone_size: .; cdr3_aa: CASSPFPNQETQYF; cdr3_nt: TGTGCCAGCTCACCGTTCCCCAACCAAGAGACCCAGTACTTC
v_call: TRBV5-6; j_call: TRBJ2-7; d_call: TRBD1; clone_size: .; cdr3_aa: CASSFYRDRGVYEQYF; cdr3_nt: TGTGCCAGCAGCTTTTACCGGGACAGGGGGGTCTACGAGCAGTACTTC
v_call: TRBV28; j_call: TRBJ2-7; d_call: .; clone_size: .; cdr3_aa: CASRSSLGLEQYF; cdr3_nt: TGTGCCAGCAGATCATCTCTAGGGCTCGAGCAGTACTTC
v_call: TRBV29-1; j_call: TRBJ2-3; d_call: .; clone_size: .; cdr3_aa: CSVTRTDTQYF; cdr3_nt: TGCAGCGTGACTAGAACAGATACGCAGTATTTT
v_call: TRBV5-1; j_call: TRBJ2-7; d_call: TRBD2; clone_size: .; cdr3_aa: CASSFPRLAGGAYEQYF; cdr3_nt: TGCGCCAGCAGCTTCCCCCGACTAGCGGGAGGTGCCTACGAGCAGTACTTC
v_call: TRBV27; j_call: TRBJ1-2; d_call: TRBD1; clone_size: .; cdr3_aa: CASSPWDSTNYGYTF; cdr3_nt: TGTGCCAGCAGCCCCTGGGACAGCACTAACTATGGCTACACCTTC
v_call: TRBV27; j_call: TRBJ2-1; d_call: TRBD2; clone_size: .; cdr3_aa: CASKRTSGYNEQFF; cdr3_nt: TGTGCCAGCAAAAGGACTAGCGGCTACAATGAGCAGTTCTTC
v_call: TRBV7-2; j_call: TRBJ1-1; d_call: .; clone_size: once; cdr3_aa: CASRREHSTSTEAFF; cdr3_nt: TGTGCCAGCAGACGAGAGCACAGTACCTCAACTGAAGCTTTCTTT
v_call: TRBV7-9; j_call: TRBJ2-1; d_call: TRBD2; clone_size: few; cdr3_aa: CASSLTSGRGNEQFF; cdr3_nt: TGTGCCAGCAGCTTGACTAGCGGGAGGGGGAATGAGCAGTTCTTC
v_call: TRBV20-1; j_call: TRBJ2-2; d_call: .; clone_size: few; cdr3_aa: CSARGTGELFF; cdr3_nt: TGCAGTGCGAGAGGCACCGGGGAGCTGTTTTTT
v_call: TRBV11-2; j_call: TRBJ2-1; d_call: .; clone_size: once; cdr3_aa: CASSSSQVAYNEQFF; cdr3_nt: TGTGCCAGCAGCTCCTCGCAGGTAGCCTACAATGAGCAGTTCTTC
v_call: TRBV30; j_call: TRBJ2-3; d_call: TRBD2; clone_size: once; cdr3_aa: CAGARLAGGTDTQYF; cdr3_nt: TGTGCCGGGGCTCGACTAGCGGGAGGGACAGATACGCAGTATTTT
v_call: TRBV7-9; j_call: TRBJ1-5; d_call: .; clone_size: once; cdr3_aa: CASSIINQPQHF; cdr3_nt: TGTGCCAGCAGCATTATCAATCAGCCCCAGCATTTT
v_call: TRBV5-8; j_call: TRBJ2-7; d_call: .; clone_size: .; cdr3_aa: CASSLPGPNQYF; cdr3_nt: TGTGCCAGCAGCCTGCCGGGACCAAACCAGTACTTC
v_call: TRBV4-3; j_call: TRBJ1-1; d_call: .; clone_size: .; cdr3_aa: CASSQERNTEAFF; cdr3_nt: TGCGCCAGCAGCCAAGAAAGGAACACTGAAGCTTTCTTT
v_call: TRBV14; j_call: TRBJ2-1; d_call: TRBD2; clone_size: .; cdr3_aa: CASSQDLASGSLGQFF; cdr3_nt: TGTGCCAGCAGCCAAGATTTGGCTAGCGGGAGCTTAGGGCAGTTCTTC
v_call: TRBV5-1; j_call: TRBJ1-5; d_call: .; clone_size: .; cdr3_aa: CASSPDRMGQPQHF; cdr3_nt: TGCGCCAGCAGCCCAGACAGGATGGGTCAGCCCCAGCATTTT
v_call: TRBV18; j_call: TRBJ1-4; d_call: .; clone_size: .; cdr3_aa: CASSPFGATTNEKLFF; cdr3_nt: TGTGCCAGCTCACCCTTCGGAGCAACTACTAATGAAAAACTGTTTTTT
v_call: TRBV5-6; j_call: TRBJ2-7; d_call: .; clone_size: .; cdr3_aa: CASSLGPGLSSYEQYF; cdr3_nt: TGTGCCAGCAGCTTGGGCCCGGGCCTAAGCTCCTACGAGCAGTACTTC
v_call: TRBV6-4; j_call: TRBJ2-2; d_call: TRBD1; clone_size: .; cdr3_aa: CASSGTGNPGELFF; cdr3_nt: TGTGCCAGCAGCGGGACAGGGAATCCCGGGGAGCTGTTTTTT
v_call: TRBV6-5; j_call: TRBJ2-5; d_call: TRBD1; clone_size: .; cdr3_aa: CASSSGQGQETQYF; cdr3_nt: TGTGCCAGCAGTTCCGGACAGGGACAAGAGACCCAGTACTTC
v_call: TRBV28; j_call: TRBJ1-2; d_call: .; clone_size: .; cdr3_aa: CASGNRRYYGYTF; cdr3_nt: TGTGCCAGCGGAAACCGGAGATACTATGGCTACACCTTC
v_call: TRBV10-3; j_call: TRBJ1-5; d_call: TRBD1; clone_size: .; cdr3_aa: CAISESGQGGTQPQHF; cdr3_nt: TGTGCCATCAGTGAGTCGGGACAGGGGGGCACTCAGCCCCAGCATTTT
v_call: TRBV10-2; j_call: TRBJ1-4; d_call: .; clone_size: .; cdr3_aa: CASWGGSLGEKLFF; cdr3_nt: TGCGCCAGCTGGGGTGGCAGTCTCGGGGAAAAACTGTTTTTT
v_call: TRBV11-2; j_call: TRBJ1-5; d_call: TRBD1; clone_size: .; cdr3_aa: CASSLEAGGDQPQHF; cdr3_nt: TGTGCCAGCAGCTTAGAGGCAGGGGGCGATCAGCCCCAGCATTTT
v_call: TRBV7-2; j_call: TRBJ1-5; d_call: .; clone_size: .; cdr3_aa: CASSLGGRGNQPQHF; cdr3_nt: TGTGCCAGCAGCTTAGGGGGGAGGGGCAATCAGCCCCAGCATTTT
v_call: TRBV28; j_call: TRBJ1-2; d_call: .; clone_size: .; cdr3_aa: CASSWTRNGYTF; cdr3_nt: TGTGCCAGCAGTTGGACAAGAAATGGCTACACCTTC
v_call: TRBV14; j_call: TRBJ1-2; d_call: .; clone_size: .; cdr3_aa: CASSQVGAGYTF; cdr3_nt: TGTGCCAGCAGCCAAGTTGGGGCCGGCTACACCTTC
v_call: TRBV6-1; j_call: TRBJ2-3; d_call: .; clone_size: .; cdr3_aa: CASSGVHRDYRTDTQYF; cdr3_nt: TGTGCCAGCAGTGGGGTACACAGGGACTATCGCACAGATACGCAGTATTTT
v_call: TRBV19; j_call: TRBJ2-3; d_call: .; clone_size: .; cdr3_aa: CASNSRGVDTQYF; cdr3_nt: TGTGCCAGTAACTCCCGGGGTGTAGATACGCAGTATTTT
v_call: TRBV29-1; j_call: TRBJ2-2; d_call: TRBD2; clone_size: .; cdr3_aa: CSGRLAGFTGELFF; cdr3_nt: TGCAGCGGACGACTAGCGGGGTTTACCGGGGAGCTGTTTTTT
v_call: TRBV10-1; j_call: TRBJ2-5; d_call: .; clone_size: .; cdr3_aa: CASSEMPMETQYF; cdr3_nt: TGCGCCAGCAGTGAGATGCCAATGGAGACCCAGTACTTC
v_call: TRBV2; j_call: TRBJ2-1; d_call: .; clone_size: .; cdr3_aa: CASITDGLGYNEQFF; cdr3_nt: TGTGCCAGCATTACGGACGGGCTAGGCTACAATGAGCAGTTCTTC
v_call: TRBV2; j_call: TRBJ1-5; d_call: TRBD1; clone_size: .; cdr3_aa: CASTRQGTQPQHF; cdr3_nt: TGTGCCAGCACCAGACAGGGGACCCAGCCCCAGCATTTT
v_call: TRBV15; j_call: TRBJ2-3; d_call: .; clone_size: .; cdr3_aa: CATSRRTKTDTQYF; cdr3_nt: TGTGCCACCAGCAGACGGACTAAAACAGATACGCAGTATTTT
v_call: TRBV2; j_call: TRBJ1-2; d_call: .; clone_size: .; cdr3_aa: CASRLSKIANYGYTF; cdr3_nt: TGTGCCAGCAGATTAAGTAAGATCGCTAACTATGGCTACACCTTC
v_call: TRBV4-1; j_call: TRBJ1-1; d_call: .; clone_size: .; cdr3_aa: CASSRRQRHTEAFF; cdr3_nt: TGCGCCAGCAGCCGAAGGCAGAGGCACACTGAAGCTTTCTTT
v_call: TRBV6-1; j_call: TRBJ2-5; d_call: .; clone_size: .; cdr3_aa: CASSVTRGPWETQYF; cdr3_nt: TGTGCCAGCAGCGTGACCCGGGGACCTTGGGAGACCCAGTACTTC
v_call: TRBV18; j_call: TRBJ2-3; d_call: TRBD2; clone_size: .; cdr3_aa: CASSRTSGRASPDTQYF; cdr3_nt: TGTGCCAGCTCTCGGACTAGCGGGAGGGCCTCGCCAGATACGCAGTATTTT
v_call: TRBV6-6; j_call: TRBJ2-2; d_call: .; clone_size: .; cdr3_aa: CASTPRDVTGELFF; cdr3_nt: TGTGCCAGCACCCCACGGGATGTAACCGGGGAGCTGTTTTTT
v_call: TRBV18; j_call: TRBJ2-6; d_call: .; clone_size: .; cdr3_aa: CASSPAARTSGANVLTF; cdr3_nt: TGTGCCAGCTCACCCGCCGCGAGGACCTCTGGGGCCAACGTCCTGACTTTC
v_call: TRBV18; j_call: TRBJ2-1; d_call: TRBD2; clone_size: .; cdr3_aa: CASSPPILADNEQFF; cdr3_nt: TGTGCCAGCTCACCACCGATACTAGCGGACAATGAGCAGTTCTTC